This T cell receptor beta chain appears in the sequencing data of a study of blood T cell repertoires in COVID-19. On the study more broadly: Sites in the United States, Italy and Spain provided acute and convalescent COVID-19 samples. Nucleic acid was either cDNA or gDNA, and it came from T cells, B-cell-depleted T cells, or PBMCs.

How the authors handled the data: The authors estimated nucleated cell counts from reference gene primer amplification. This table comes from immunoSEQ multiplex PCR, and its TCRdb copy is limited to in-frame clones, with some not included. V and J calls and clone size follow that table, whereas D and trimming were derived from the DNA. This table has 250,000 to 350,000 clones, roughly 86% appearing once. Sequencing was done on a sample of peripheral blood. This receptor was obtained from a woman in her 50s with acute or convalescent COVID-19.

The CDR3 protein is CASSINRRQGRSEQYF. The CDR3 DNA sequence: TGTGCCAGTAGTATTAACCGCCGACAGGGTCGTAGCGAGCAGTACTTC. The chain recombines TRBV19 with TRBJ2-7; TRBD1 matches 7 bases. The CDR3 loop spans 16 amino acids. After removal of 3 bases from V and 6 bases from J, the junction contained 14 bases not matched to a gene. Germline V lookup: CDR1 LNHDA, CDR2 SQIVND (reference sequence).